Each of the 28 T cell receptor beta chains below was sequenced from the same sample in a study of blood T cell repertoires in COVID-19. Some clones are missing from TCRdb's copy, which holds only in-frame ones; the method was immunoSEQ multiplex PCR. Counted here are roughly 220,000 clones, 80% to 85% occurring once; the ten biggest clones make up 3% to 3.5%. Sequenced: peripheral blood. The receptors originated from a woman aged 25 to 45 who had recovered from COVID-19.

This chain connects TRBV10-2 to TRBJ2-1, with D maybe TRBD1 (5 bases). Germline CDR1 and CDR2: WSHSY and SAAADI. CDR3 length: 13 amino acids. Trimming shortened V by 9 bases and J by 5 bases, and 14 bases separated the two germline ends. The CDR3 sequence is CARGEAMNNEQFF. DNA of the CDR3: TGCGCCAGAGGGGAAGCGATGAACAATGAGCAGTTCTTC.

This sequence joins TRBV7-3 and TRBJ1-6; no clear D. In germline, CDR1 is SGHTA, CDR2 FQGTGA. CDR3 size: 15 residues. V lost 2 bases, J lost 9 bases, and 14 bases lay in between. The CDR3 DNA reads as TGTGCCAGCAGCTTAGAGGGAACTAACGGTTCACCCCTCCACTTT. Translation gives CASSLEGTNGSPLHF.

The chain joins TRBV7-7 to TRBJ2-2, with 9 bases lining up with TRBD1. Trimming removed 4 bases from V and 4 bases from J; junction bases left unmatched: 4. This CDR3 is built from 15 residues. The germline V gene encodes CDR1 SSHAT and CDR2 FNYEAQ (reference sequence). The CDR3 DNA reads TGTGCCAGCAGCTCCGGGACAGGGACCACCGGGGAGCTGTTTTTT. Translation: CASSSGTGTTGELFF.

CDR3 sequence: CASSPDRSSGNTIYF. The CDR3 region has the DNA TGTGCCAGCAGCCCCGACAGGAGCTCTGGAAACACCATATATTTT. The genes are TRBV9 and TRBJ1-3; possibly TRBD1 for D (6 bases). The germline V gene encodes CDR1 SGDLS and CDR2 YYNGEE. With 4 bases removed from V and 0 bases from J, the gap between germline ends came to 11 bases. This CDR3 spans 15 amino acids.

The chain employs TRBV19 and TRBJ1-2; D gene unclear. This CDR3 has 15 residues. The V and J ends lost 2 bases and 6 bases respectively, with 16 bases between them. CDR1 LNHDA and CDR2 SQIVND come from the germline V gene (reference sequence). CDR3 coding DNA: TGTGCCAGTAGTATAAGTCTTGCGGGTTGGGATGGCTACACCTTC. Translation: CASSISLAGWDGYTF.

The chain couples TRBV9 to TRBJ1-1; 8 bases align to TRBD1. Germline V gene data show CDR1 as SGDLS and CDR2 as YYNGEE. V trimming: 2 bases; J trimming: 4 bases; junction bases outside the gene matches: 10. There are 16 residues in the CDR3. DNA for the CDR3: TGTGCCAGCAGCGTGACAGGGGAATTTCAGAGCACTGAAGCTTTCTTT. It yields the protein CASSVTGEFQSTEAFF.

CDR3 nucleotides: TGTGCCAGCACTCCGAGGCGGGTGGTCCTCCAAGAGACCCAGTACTTC. This translates into CASTPRRVVLQETQYF. The chain recombines TRBV21-1 with TRBJ2-5; TRBD2, the table's D call, lacks a check against the DNA. TRBV21-1 is designated a pseudogene. CDR3 length equals 16 residues.

The chain carries TRBV2 and TRBJ1-4, with D perhaps TRBD1 (5 bases). Germline loops: CDR1 SNHLY, CDR2 FYNNEI. The CDR3 runs 13 residues. Trimming shortened V by 9 bases and J by 4 bases, and 12 bases separated the two germline ends. In DNA, the CDR3 is TGTGCCAGGCTAGACAGTCGTAATGAAAAACTGTTTTTT. Amino acids: CARLDSRNEKLFF.

The V gene is TRBV4-1, the J gene TRBJ2-3, with a possible D match to TRBD1 (5 bases). Trimming pared 0 bases from V and 1 base from J, leaving 11 bases between. Per germline, CDR1 MGHRA and CDR2 YSYEKL. CDR3 length: 16 residues. CDR3 nucleotide sequence: TGCGCCAGCAGCCAAGATAACAGGCCCCGCACAGATACGCAGTATTTT. As protein: CASSQDNRPRTDTQYF.

The chain combines TRBV11-2 with TRBJ2-5; 10 bases are shared with TRBD2. V was pared by 5 bases and J by 2 bases, with 8 bases of the junction left unmatched. Germline CDR1 SGHAT, CDR2 FQNNGV. The CDR3 has 16 residues. CDR3 sequence reads: CASSRTGTSDQETQYF. DNA of the CDR3: TGTGCCAGCAGCCGAACGGGGACTAGCGATCAAGAGACCCAGTACTTC.

The chain recombines TRBV24-1 with TRBJ1-1; possibly TRBD1 for D (5 bases). This CDR3 spans 13 amino acids. Germline V gene data show CDR1 as KGHDR and CDR2 as SFDVKD. V dropped 4 bases and J dropped 7 bases, with 12 bases sitting between them. The CDR3 nucleotides are TGTGCCACCAGTGACTCCGACAGATTTGAAGCTTTCTTT. Translated, it gives CATSDSDRFEAFF.

The chain joins TRBV28 to TRBJ2-7; the D gene is possibly TRBD1 (6 bases). V lost 5 bases to trimming and J lost 6 bases, with 17 bases between them. Germline CDR1 and CDR2: MDHEN and SYDVKM. The CDR3 consists of 14 residues. The CDR3 here is CASSPRTESPEQYF. For the CDR3, the DNA is TGTGCCAGCAGTCCCAGGACAGAGAGCCCCGAGCAGTACTTC.

This chain joins TRBV29-1 and TRBJ2-1; D might be TRBD1 (5 bases). V was clipped by 2 bases and J by 7 bases, with 15 bases between them. The CDR3 is made up of 14 amino acids. The germline CDR1 and CDR2 sequences are SQVTM and ANQGSEA. The CDR3 reads CSVELAGQGNEQFF. The CDR3 DNA reads TGCAGCGTTGAATTAGCAGGGCAAGGGAATGAGCAGTTCTTC.

The chain couples TRBV5-4 to TRBJ2-7; no reliable D call. V dropped 1 base and J dropped 3 bases, with 8 bases sitting between them. CDR1 is SGHNT, CDR2 YYREEE, per germline (reference sequence). This CDR3 has 13 residues. In DNA, the CDR3 is TGTGCCAGCAGCTTGTCCGGGTTCTACGAGCAGTACTTC. As protein: CASSLSGFYEQYF.

Here the CDR3 DNA reads TGTGCCAGCAGTTACGGGGACAGGGGGCGAGGGACTGAAGCTTTCTTT. Protein product: CASSYGDRGRGTEAFF. V is TRBV6-6 and J is TRBJ1-1, with TRBD1 matching 12 bases. The CDR3 has 16 residues. Germline V CDR1 and CDR2: MNHNY, SVGAGI (reference sequence). With 2 bases clipped from V and 5 bases from J, the junction kept 6 bases outside the gene matches.

This chain joins TRBV3-1 (or the pseudogene TRBV3-2) and TRBJ2-1; 11 bases align to TRBD2. The CDR3 extends over 16 amino acids. The germline V gene encodes CDR1 LGHDT and CDR2 YNNKEL (reference sequence). Trimming at V came to 4 bases and at J to 5 bases, leaving 7 bases not matched to a gene. This CDR3 reads CASSPSGRWTNNEQFF. In nucleotides, the CDR3 is TGTGCCAGCAGCCCTAGCGGGAGGTGGACCAACAATGAGCAGTTCTTC.

This clone has a single count. The V call is TRBV7-8, the J call TRBJ2-1; possibly TRBD2 for D (6 bases). The CDR3 runs to 14 residues. The germline CDR1 and CDR2 sequences are SGHVS and FQNEAQ. V was cut by 6 bases and J by 3 bases, with 12 bases left in between. CDR3 coding DNA: TGTGCCAGCAGGGAGGGCAGTTTCTACAATGAGCAGTTCTTC. Protein product: CASREGSFYNEQFF. The full variable domain, with the rest looked up from reference TRBV7-8 and TRBJ2-1, is GAGVSQSPRYKVAKRGQDVALRCDPISGHVSLFWYQQALGQGPEFLTYFQNEAQLDKSGLPSDRFFAERPEGSVSTLKIQRTQQEDSAVYLCASREGSFYNEQFFGPGTRLTVL.

This clone was recorded a few times. The rearrangement joins TRBV6-5 to TRBJ1-2; D gene unclear. V lost 7 bases to trimming and J lost 0 bases, with 9 bases between them. The CDR3 sequence is 13 residues long. Germline V gene sequence: CDR1 MNHEY, CDR2 SVGAGI. The CDR3: CASKANSNYGYTF. The CDR3 bases are TGTGCCAGCAAAGCGAATTCTAACTATGGCTACACCTTC.

The V and J genes are TRBV10-3 and TRBJ2-7, with a tentative D call TRBD1 (6 bases). The CDR3 totals 14 residues. The germline CDR1 and CDR2 sequences are ENHRY and SYGVKD. Trimming stripped 10 bases from V and 0 bases from J, with 16 bases between. The CDR3 loop reads CATTDSTGSYEQYF. As DNA, the CDR3 is TGTGCCACGACAGATTCGACAGGCTCCTACGAGCAGTACTTC.

The chain has TRBV7-3 and TRBJ2-5, with D tentatively TRBD2 (5 bases). Trimming removed 1 base at V and 7 bases at J, with 16 bases between. Germline CDR1 is SGHTA and CDR2 is FQGTGA. This CDR3 region has 15 residues. The CDR3 reads CASSLREGLAGTQYF. CDR3 DNA: TGTGCCAGCAGCTTAAGAGAGGGTTTAGCTGGGACCCAGTACTTC.

This clone has only a few counts. This chain connects TRBV7-9 to TRBJ1-5; D is perhaps TRBD1 (5 bases). Germline assignment: CDR1 SEHNR and CDR2 FQNEAQ (reference sequence). The length of the CDR3 is 16 residues. Trimming cost V 5 bases and J 4 bases, with 18 bases left between them. The CDR3 nucleotides read TGTGCCAGCAGCGGCGTGCGGGGAGAGGGGAATCAGCCCCAGCATTTT. The encoded protein is CASSGVRGEGNQPQHF.

The V and J genes are TRBV5-1 and TRBJ2-2; 9 bases are a match to TRBD1. The V gene's germline CDR1 is SGHRS and CDR2 YFSETQ. Trimming at V came to 3 bases and at J to 5 bases, leaving 11 bases not matched to a gene. This CDR3 spans 17 amino acids. CDR3 DNA sequence: TGCGCCAGCAGCTCCGGGACAGGGTCCCGACGGACCGGGGAGCTGTTTTTT. Amino acid sequence: CASSSGTGSRRTGELFF.

J is TRBJ2-1 and V is TRBV10-2; TRBD2 agrees at 14 bases. The CDR3 sequence is 15 residues long. V lost 4 bases to trimming and J lost 6 bases; unmatched junction nucleotides: 2. Germline V gene data show CDR1 as WSHSY and CDR2 as SAAADI. The CDR3 reads CASSAGTSGGNEQFF. The CDR3 DNA is TGCGCCAGCAGTGCCGGGACTAGCGGGGGCAATGAGCAGTTCTTC.

The chain combines TRBV7-9 with TRBJ1-4, with a tentative D call TRBD1 (6 bases). Germline CDR1 is SEHNR and CDR2 is FQNEAQ (reference sequence). V was cut by 5 bases and J by 7 bases, with 17 bases left in between. The CDR3 has 15 amino acids. The CDR3 is CASSPQGGSGEKLFF. The CDR3 DNA reads as TGTGCCAGCAGCCCACAGGGTGGTAGTGGTGAAAAACTGTTTTTT.

The CDR3 sequence is CASSPGTAAEGYTF. The CDR3 bases are TGTGCCAGCAGCCCGGGGACAGCAGCTGAGGGCTACACCTTC. The chain combines TRBV7-9 with TRBJ1-2; 7 bases agree with TRBD1. Germline loops: CDR1 SEHNR, CDR2 FQNEAQ (reference sequence). CDR3 length equals 14 residues. After removal of 5 bases from V and 8 bases from J, the junction contained 11 bases not matched to a gene.

This rearrangement joins TRBV10-3 to TRBJ2-1; 9 positions agree with TRBD2. Germline CDR1 is ENHRY and CDR2 is SYGVKD. The V and J ends lost 2 bases and 6 bases, in that order; junction bases with no gene match: 2. The CDR3 has 14 residues. This chain's CDR3 is CAISETSGPNEQFF. For the CDR3, the DNA is TGTGCCATCAGTGAGACTAGCGGGCCCAATGAGCAGTTCTTC.

The V gene is TRBV2, the J gene TRBJ2-1; 10 nucleotides agree with TRBD2. Looked up from germline, CDR1 is SNHLY and CDR2 is FYNNEI. With V trimmed by 1 base and J by 12 bases, 3 bases remained unmatched. This CDR3 is 13 amino acids long. In DNA, the CDR3 is TGTGCCAGCAGTGAAGTAGTAGCGGGAGGGCAGTTCTTC. Encoded protein: CASSEVVAGGQFF.

This clone occurred a few times. Distinct nucleotide sequences in the sample also encode this CDR3. This chain joins TRBV7-3 and TRBJ2-2; 7 nucleotides match TRBD2. CDR1 is SGHTA, CDR2 FQGTGA, per germline. The CDR3 is 16 amino acids. After removal of 1 base from V and 2 bases from J, the junction contained 4 bases not matched to a gene. CDR3 residues: CASSLNPSGNTGELFF. CDR3 nucleotides: TGTGCCAGCAGCTTAAACCCTAGCGGAAACACCGGGGAGCTGTTTTTT.